This T cell receptor (beta chain) comes out of a study of blood T cell repertoires in COVID-19. Study overall: PBMCs, B-cell-depleted T cells, or T cells were the source of the cDNA or gDNA that made up the material.

The table came from immunoSEQ multiplex PCR; TCRdb's copy has only in-frame clones and leaves some out. Of approximately 65,000 clones in the sample, around 84% are singletons; the top ten hold 4.1%. The clonotype was recovered from a middle-aged man with acute or convalescent COVID-19. Sequences were obtained from peripheral blood.

The CDR3 spells CASSPGGVLNNEQFF. The DNA for the CDR3 is TGTGCCAGCAGCCCGGGCGGGGTTCTTAACAATGAGCAGTTCTTC. The chain joins TRBV28 to TRBJ2-1, with D perhaps TRBD2 (6 bases). V was trimmed by 6 bases and J by 5 bases, leaving 17 bases between them. In germline, CDR1 is MDHEN, CDR2 SYDVKM. The CDR3 runs to 15 residues.